The 24 T cell receptor beta chains below all came from one sample that was sequenced in a study of Graves' ophthalmopathy and Graves' hyperthyroidism. For repertoire sequencing, the TCR beta CDR3 regions were amplified from RNA transcripts. After a first-round RT-PCR with HTBI primers, a second-round multiplex PCR was run. A single record per CDR3 protein comes from TCRdb applying MiXCR to the multiplex PCR reads. The sample shows 300,000 to 400,000 distinct CDR3 sequences, 15% to 20% of them seen only once. The specimen was peripheral blood. The receptors originated from an adult man with Graves' ophthalmopathy.

This clonotype occurred many times. The chain employs TRBV7-2 and TRBJ2-7; 9 bases match TRBD1. Per germline, CDR1 SGHTA and CDR2 FQGNSA. The CDR3 has 15 residues. V shed 6 bases, J shed 3 bases, and the junction held 9 bases outside the gene matches. CDR3 in amino acids: CASRANRGLNYEQYF. CDR3 DNA sequence: TGTGCCAGCAGAGCTAACAGGGGGCTAAACTACGAGCAGTACTTC.

The chain carries TRBV30 and TRBJ1-5; D perhaps matches TRBD1 (6 bases). Trimming took 2 bases from V and 0 from J, leaving 20 bases between them. Germline CDR1 is GTSNPN and CDR2 is SVGIG (reference sequence). The CDR3 length is 18 residues. CDR3 in DNA: TGTGCCTGGAGTCCCGGGACAAGGGGAATTTATAGCAATCAGCCCCAGCATTTT. Protein product: CAWSPGTRGIYSNQPQHF.

The table lists this clonotype with many counts. The chain carries TRBV27 and TRBJ2-7; D perhaps matches TRBD1 (6 bases). The V gene's germline CDR1 is MNHEY and CDR2 SMNVEV (reference sequence). CDR3 size: 14 residues. With 2 bases removed from V and 7 bases from J, the gap between germline ends came to 15 bases. Here the CDR3 reads CASSLRTGIREQYF. DNA of the CDR3: TGTGCCAGCAGTTTACGTACAGGGATCCGGGAGCAGTACTTC.

This clonotype has ten or more counts. CDR3 in amino acids: CASRKGQGSETQYF. CDR3 sequence (DNA): TGTGCCAGCAGGAAGGGACAGGGCTCCGAGACCCAGTACTTC. This rearrangement joins TRBV2 to TRBJ2-5, with 9 bases aligning to TRBD1. The V gene end was trimmed by 6 bases and the J gene end by 5 bases; junction bases not matched to a gene: 7. The CDR3 has 14 amino acids. CDR1 is SNHLY and CDR2 is FYNNEI in the germline V gene. The variable domain in full, completed from reference TRBV2 and TRBJ2-5, reads EPEVTQTPSHQVTQMGQEVILRCVPISNHLYFYWYRQILGQKVEFLVSFYNNEISEKSEIFDDQFSVERPDGSNFTLKIRSTKLEDSAMYFCASRKGQGSETQYFGPGTRLLVL.

This clonotype occurred many times. V usage is TRBV2 and J usage is TRBJ2-5, with TRBD2 matching over 8 bases. The CDR3 sequence is 15 residues long. The V and J ends lost 6 bases and 4 bases, in that order; junction bases with no gene match: 10. Germline CDR1 and CDR2: SNHLY and FYNNEI. The CDR3 sequence: CASRRISGMGETQYF. In DNA form, the CDR3 reads TGTGCCAGCAGACGGATTAGCGGGATGGGAGAGACCCAGTACTTC. Based on the CDR3 plus reference TRBV2 and TRBJ2-5, the full variable domain is EPEVTQTPSHQVTQMGQEVILRCVPISNHLYFYWYRQILGQKVEFLVSFYNNEISEKSEIFDDQFSVERPDGSNFTLKIRSTKLEDSAMYFCASRRISGMGETQYFGPGTRLLVL.

This clonotype showed up many times. The CDR3 sequence: CASSVPGPHSNQPQHF. The DNA for the CDR3 is TGCGCCAGCAGCGTACCGGGACCCCATAGCAATCAGCCCCAGCATTTT. V and J are TRBV5-1 and TRBJ1-5; a possible D gene is TRBD1 (5 bases). V lost 4 bases to trimming and J lost 0 bases, with 14 bases between them. The CDR3 spans 16 residues. Germline V lookup: CDR1 SGHRS, CDR2 YFSETQ.

This clonotype showed up many times. This sequence joins TRBV11-2 and TRBJ2-2; D possibly corresponds to TRBD1 (5 bases). Germline V gives CDR1 SGHAT, CDR2 FQNNGV. Trimming removed 3 bases from V and 5 bases from J, with 10 bases in between. The CDR3 runs 14 residues. The DNA for the CDR3 is TGTGCCAGCAGCTTGGAGAGACAGACCGGGGAGCTGTTTTTT. This sequence encodes CASSLERQTGELFF.

This clonotype was picked up many times. This clone may be a read error of a much larger clone one base away. Likely a read error: the CDR3 ends without its conserved phenylalanine or tryptophan. The gene calls are TRBV6-2 or TRBV6-3 and TRBJ2-5, with a tentative D call TRBD2 (5 bases). The V end was cut by 7 bases, the J end by 8 bases, with 14 bases between. Germline values: CDR1 MNHEY, CDR2 SVGEGT. The CDR3 has 12 amino acids. The CDR3 region is CASNDGGVTQYL. DNA of the CDR3: TGTGCCAGCAACGACGGAGGAGTCACCCAGTACCTC.

The sample holds many counts of this clonotype. The V and J genes are TRBV28 and TRBJ2-7; D gene uncertain. Germline lookup yields CDR1 MDHEN and CDR2 SYDVKM. The germline V and J ends were trimmed by 5 bases and 2 bases, with 10 bases remaining between them. The CDR3 runs to 13 residues. Written as DNA, the CDR3 is TGTGCCAGCAGTGTTATTGAACCCTACGAGCAGTACTTC. Translated: CASSVIEPYEQYF.

Many counts were recorded for this clonotype. The V and J genes are TRBV27 and TRBJ1-2; D is perhaps TRBD1 (5 bases). The CDR3 is 14 amino acids. The ends were cut back, 1 base at V and 7 bases at J, with 13 bases in the middle. The germline V gene has CDR1 MNHEY and CDR2 SMNVEV (reference sequence). CDR3 protein: CASSLLGSGSGYTF. CDR3 in DNA: TGTGCCAGCAGTTTATTGGGGTCAGGGAGTGGCTACACCTTC.

This clonotype was recorded many times. The chain is built from TRBV7-9 and TRBJ1-2; no reliable D call. From germline, CDR1 is SEHNR and CDR2 FQNEAQ (reference sequence). The CDR3 runs 13 residues. V gave up 3 bases and J gave up 8 bases, with 13 bases separating them. CDR3 nucleotide sequence: TGTGCCAGCAGCTTCGGTCCCAAGCGGGGCTACACCTTC. Translated, it gives CASSFGPKRGYTF. Drawing the rest from reference TRBV7-9 and TRBJ1-2, the complete variable domain is DTGVSQNPRHKITKRGQNVTFRCDPISEHNRLYWYRQTLGQGPEFLTYFQNEAQLEKSRLLSDRFSAERPKGSFSTLEIQRTEQGDSAMYLCASSFGPKRGYTFGSGTRLTVV.

This clonotype was seen at least ten times. CDR3 sequence: CASSEAWGRDQPQHF. In DNA, the CDR3 is TGTGCCAGCAGTGAAGCGTGGGGCAGAGATCAGCCCCAGCATTTT. J is TRBJ1-5 and V is TRBV2, with a tentative D call TRBD1 (5 bases). Between the trimmed V and J ends, which lost 0 bases and 5 bases, there was a span of 11 bases. Germline V gives CDR1 SNHLY, CDR2 FYNNEI. The CDR3 loop spans 15 amino acids.

The table lists this clonotype with many counts. The chain combines TRBV5-1 with TRBJ2-7, with D possibly matching TRBD1 (6 bases). The CDR3 has 13 residues. CDR1 SGHRS and CDR2 YFSETQ come from the germline V gene. Trimming pared 0 bases from V and 7 bases from J, leaving 11 bases between. CDR3 sequence: CASSLAGTQEQYF. DNA of the CDR3: TGCGCCAGCAGCTTGGCCGGGACACAGGAGCAGTACTTC.

The rearrangement uses TRBV27 and TRBJ2-5; D possibly corresponds to TRBD1 (6 bases). Germline values: CDR1 MNHEY, CDR2 SMNVEV (reference sequence). Trimming took 7 bases from V and 5 from J, leaving 14 bases between them. The CDR3 spans 13 residues. CDR3 nucleotides: TGTGCCAGCAAATCCACAGGGCAGGAGACCCAGTACTTC. Translating it yields CASKSTGQETQYF.

This clonotype was seen at least ten times. The chain carries TRBV12-3 or TRBV12-4 and TRBJ2-7, with 9 bases identical to TRBD1. CDR3 length equals 14 residues. J lost 3 bases, V lost 7 bases, and 7 bases had no gene match. DNA for the CDR3: TGTGCCAGCACCCCGACAGGGGGGCACTACGAGCAGTACTTC. Amino acid sequence: CASTPTGGHYEQYF.

The table lists this clonotype with many counts. J is TRBJ1-2 and V is TRBV6-5, with no clear D. The CDR3 sequence is 14 residues long. Germline CDR1 and CDR2: MNHEY and SVGAGI. V was cut by 0 bases and J by 10 bases, with 15 bases left in between. The CDR3 sequence is CASSYSNQAQTYTF. For the CDR3, the DNA is TGTGCCAGCAGTTACTCGAATCAGGCCCAGACCTACACCTTC.

In its sample, this clonotype was seen many times. This sequence joins TRBV11-3 and TRBJ1-6; no firm D call. V was cut by 1 base and J by 7 bases, with 5 bases left in between. The CDR3 extends over 13 amino acids. Germline V gene lookup returns CDR1 SGHNT and CDR2 YENEEA. CDR3 protein: CASSLGWNSPLHF. For the CDR3, the DNA is TGTGCCAGCAGCTTAGGATGGAATTCACCCCTCCACTTT.

Many counts were recorded for this clonotype. This chain links TRBV12-3 or TRBV12-4 with TRBJ1-1, with no clear D. The germline V and J ends were trimmed by 2 bases and 7 bases, with 5 bases remaining between them. The CDR3 length is 11 residues. The CDR3 nucleotides read TGTGCCAGCAGTTTACAGAGTGAAGCTTTCTTT. Translated, it gives CASSLQSEAFF.

In this sample, this clonotype turned up many times. The V and J genes are TRBV5-4 and TRBJ1-2, with 7 nucleotides matching TRBD1. V trimming: 2 bases; J trimming: 5 bases; junction bases outside the gene matches: 6. The CDR3 is 14 residues long. The germline V gene encodes CDR1 SGHNT and CDR2 YYREEE (reference sequence). The CDR3 here is CASSLIQGLYGYTF. DNA for the CDR3: TGTGCCAGCAGCTTAATACAGGGGTTATATGGCTACACCTTC.

This clonotype was observed at least ten times. The chain links TRBV20-1 to TRBJ2-2; perhaps TRBD1 as D (6 bases). Deletions cut 6 bases from V and 6 bases from J, with 14 bases between. This CDR3 comprises 13 residues. Per the germline V gene, CDR1 is DFQATT and CDR2 is SNEGSKA (reference sequence). CDR3: CSAHRQGPGELFF. The CDR3 coding sequence is TGCAGTGCCCACCGTCAGGGGCCCGGGGAGCTGTTTTTT.

This clonotype showed up many times. V is TRBV30 and J is TRBJ2-5; D ambiguous. The CDR3 runs 12 residues. Germline lookup yields CDR1 GTSNPN and CDR2 SVGIG (reference sequence). Between the trimmed V and J ends, which lost 0 bases and 5 bases, there was a span of 7 bases. CDR3 sequence: CAWSVERETQYF. The CDR3 nucleotides read TGTGCCTGGAGTGTAGAAAGGGAGACCCAGTACTTC. The whole variable domain, filled in from reference TRBV30 and TRBJ2-5, reads SQTIHQWPATLVQPVGSPLSLECTVEGTSNPNLYWYRQAAGRGLQLLFYSVGIGQISSEVPQNLSASRPQDRQFILSSKKLLLSDSGFYLCAWSVERETQYFGPGTRLLVL.

This clonotype was observed a handful of times. The chain recombines TRBV5-1 with TRBJ2-7; D perhaps matches TRBD1 (5 bases). CDR1 SGHRS and CDR2 YFSETQ come from the germline V gene. The CDR3 sequence is 14 residues long. V was pared by 1 base and J by 2 bases, with 10 bases between. The CDR3 region is CASSLNQGTYEQYF. The DNA of the CDR3 is TGCGCCAGCAGCTTGAACCAGGGAACCTACGAGCAGTACTTC.

This rearrangement joins TRBV6-1 to TRBJ1-2; D remains unclear. The germline V and J ends were trimmed by 6 bases and 6 bases, with 20 bases remaining between them. This CDR3 contains 15 residues. Germline assignment: CDR1 MNHNS and CDR2 SASEGT. The DNA of the CDR3 is TGTGCCAGCAGCCGGGATAAAGGGCGCATTCATGGCTACACCTTC. Translation: CASSRDKGRIHGYTF.

This clonotype was found many times. The genes are TRBV12-3 or TRBV12-4 and TRBJ2-7, with 7 bases matching TRBD1. The ends lost 4 bases at V and 2 bases at J; junction bases unmatched: 11. This CDR3 comprises 16 residues. The CDR3 sequence: CASSSPRDSNPYEQYF. CDR3 nucleotides: TGTGCCAGCAGTTCCCCCCGGGACAGCAACCCCTACGAGCAGTACTTC.